Reported below is one T cell receptor beta chain. Its antigen is unknown. 60 Vbeta and 13 Jbeta primers were used in PCR. Method: immunoSEQ multiplex PCR; TCRdb's copy keeps in-frame clones and lacks some. Among 100,000 to 150,000 clones listed, more than 75% were seen once. The data belong to a study of cytomegalovirus exposure and HLA in healthy donors. General study points: Trimming of TCR beta V- and J-genes showed a link, identified in a later analysis, to a missense DCLRE1C variant. The authors reported that TCR beta sequences could predict HLA-A and HLA-B alleles. These predictions were accurate for most subjects in the first cohort.

V was trimmed by 5 bases and J by 1 base, leaving 12 bases between them. The CDR3 loop spans 13 amino acids. CDR1 is SQVTM, CDR2 ANQGSEA, per germline. Donors likely had unrecorded immune exposures despite being nominally healthy when sampled. The J gene is TRBJ2-7, the V gene TRBV29-1; D uncertain. The sample consisted of PBMCs. The sequence was obtained from a man in his thirties or forties in good health and CMV-seropositive. The CDR3 sequence: CSVYPPGSYEQYF. Written as DNA, the CDR3 is TGCAGCGTTTATCCTCCCGGGTCCTACGAGCAGTACTTC.